This T cell receptor (beta chain) appears in the sequencing data of a study of T cell responses to AZD1222 COVID-19 vaccine. Losses at the gene ends were 6 bases for V and 4 bases for J; bases not matched to a gene: 3. The CDR3 has 13 residues. CDR1 and CDR2 (germline): MDHEN, SYDVKM. Sequencing used immunoSEQ multiplex PCR; TCRdb keeps in-frame clones, though not all of them. The sample lists approximately 150,000 clones, about 87% occurring once. The material sequenced was peripheral blood, taken on day 0 of AZD1222 vaccination. The sequence came from an adult in good health. This sequence joins TRBV28 and TRBJ2-1; 7 bases match TRBD1. CDR3 region: CASREGAYNEQFF. CDR3 nucleotide sequence: TGTGCCAGCAGAGAGGGGGCTTACAATGAGCAGTTCTTC. Drawing the rest from reference TRBV28 and TRBJ2-1, the complete variable domain is DVKVTQSSRYLVKRTGEKVFLECVQDMDHENMFWYRQDPGLGLRLIYFSYDVKMKEKGDIPEGYSVSREKKERFSLILESASTNQTSMYLCASREGAYNEQFFGPGTRLTVL.